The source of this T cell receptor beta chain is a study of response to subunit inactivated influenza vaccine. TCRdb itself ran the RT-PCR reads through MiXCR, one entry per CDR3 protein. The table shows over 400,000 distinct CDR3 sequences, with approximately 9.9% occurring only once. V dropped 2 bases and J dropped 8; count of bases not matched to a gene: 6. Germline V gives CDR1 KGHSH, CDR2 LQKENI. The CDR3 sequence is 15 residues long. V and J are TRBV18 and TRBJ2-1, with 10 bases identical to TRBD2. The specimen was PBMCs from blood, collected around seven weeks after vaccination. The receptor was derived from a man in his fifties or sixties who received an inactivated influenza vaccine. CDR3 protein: CASSPLLAGVYEQFF. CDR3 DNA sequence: TGTGCCAGCTCACCATTGCTAGCGGGAGTATATGAGCAGTTCTTC. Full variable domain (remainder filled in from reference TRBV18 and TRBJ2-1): NAGVMQNPRHLVRRRGQEARLRCSPMKGHSHVYWYRQLPEEGLKFMVYLQKENIIDESGMPKERFSAEFPKEGPSILRIQQVVRGDSAAYFCASSPLLAGVYEQFFGPGTRLTVL.